The 16 T cell receptor beta chains reported below all come from one sample, sequenced in a study of OX40 agonist ivuxolimab in advanced cancers. This table comes from immunoSEQ multiplex PCR, and its TCRdb copy is limited to in-frame clones, with some not included. The data contain 50,000 or so clones, around nine tenths of them seen just once; the ten biggest clones take up 11% to 15%. This specimen was CD4+ or CD8+ T cells sorted from blood, taken in a trial of the OX40 agonist ivuxolimab. The receptor source for this set is an adult with an advanced solid tumor such as melanoma, head and neck, liver or kidney cancer.

V gene TRBV6-1 combines with J gene TRBJ1-2, with TRBD1 identical over 7 bases. Germline V gives CDR1 MNHNS, CDR2 SASEGT. The CDR3 extends over 12 amino acids. CDR3 DNA: TGTGCTAGCGGAGGGGGCACCTATGGCTACACCTTC. Amino acids: CASGGGTYGYTF.

The rearrangement links TRBV2 to TRBJ2-5; 7 bases fit TRBD1. V was pared by 8 bases and J by 2 bases, with 11 bases of the junction left unmatched. CDR3 length: 15 amino acids. Germline values: CDR1 SNHLY, CDR2 FYNNEI. DNA for the CDR3: TGTGCCAGCGGGGGCGAGGGACAGATACAAGAGACCCAGTACTTC. Residues: CASGGEGQIQETQYF.

This chain links TRBV11-2 with TRBJ2-6; D perhaps matches TRBD1 (6 bases). Trimming cost V 5 bases and J 4 bases, with 12 bases left between them. Germline loops: CDR1 SGHAT, CDR2 FQNNGV. This CDR3 comprises 15 residues. CDR3 sequence: CASSLGTNGANVLTF. CDR3 nucleotide sequence: TGTGCCAGCAGCCTGGGGACAAACGGGGCCAACGTCCTGACTTTC.

The chain is built from TRBV28 and TRBJ2-5; unclear D gene. There are 10 residues in the CDR3. Trimming left V 8 bases short and J 9 bases short, with 10 bases between. Germline-derived CDR1 and CDR2 are MDHEN and SYDVKM. The CDR3 sequence: CASGPQAQYF. The DNA for the CDR3 is TGTGCCAGCGGCCCCCAGGCCCAGTACTTC. The entire variable domain, with the rest obtained from reference TRBV28 and TRBJ2-5, is as follows: DVKVTQSSRYLVKRTGEKVFLECVQDMDHENMFWYRQDPGLGLRLIYFSYDVKMKEKGDIPEGYSVSREKKERFSLILESASTNQTSMYLCASGPQAQYFGPGTRLLVL.

This sequence joins TRBV18 and TRBJ2-1; 12 bases are a match to TRBD2. Losses at the gene ends were 3 bases for V and 7 bases for J; bases not matched to a gene: 4. The V gene's germline CDR1 is KGHSH and CDR2 LQKENI. The CDR3 length is 15 residues. The CDR3 sequence is CASSPTSGGSNEQFF. DNA of the CDR3: TGTGCCAGCTCACCGACTAGCGGGGGATCGAATGAGCAGTTCTTC.

This chain uses TRBV19 with TRBJ1-4; TRBD1 might be the D (6 bases). Germline CDR1 reads LNHDA; CDR2 reads SQIVND (reference sequence). The V end was cut by 6 bases, the J end by 8 bases, with 22 bases between. The CDR3 runs 16 residues. The chain's CDR3 is CASRGTRRGYAEKLFF. CDR3 DNA: TGTGCCAGTAGGGGGACAAGGAGGGGATATGCGGAAAAACTGTTTTTT.

The chain recombines TRBV11-2 with TRBJ2-7; the match to TRBD1 covers 8 bases. There are 14 residues in the CDR3. With V trimmed by 6 bases and J by 6 bases, 10 bases remained unmatched. Germline V gives CDR1 SGHAT, CDR2 FQNNGV. The CDR3 is CASRLGTGTIEQYF. The DNA of the CDR3 is TGTGCCAGCAGGCTCGGGACAGGTACCATCGAGCAGTACTTC.

The V call is TRBV5-4, the J call TRBJ1-1; no definite D call. The CDR3 is made up of 14 amino acids. V lost 3 bases and J lost 1, with 10 bases in between. The germline gives CDR1 SGHNT, CDR2 YYREEE (reference sequence). The CDR3 loop is CASSSDLGNTEAFF. The CDR3 DNA reads as TGTGCCAGCAGCTCCGACCTGGGGAACACTGAAGCTTTCTTT. Full variable domain (rest looked up from reference TRBV5-4 and TRBJ1-1): ETGVTQSPTHLIKTRGQQVTLRCSSQSGHNTVSWYQQALGQGPQFIFQYYREEENGRGNFPPRFSGLQFPNYSSELNVNALELDDSALYLCASSSDLGNTEAFFGQGTRLTVV.

The chain is built from TRBV19 and TRBJ1-4; a weak D match, TRBD1 (6 bases). V was trimmed by 6 bases and J by 8 bases, leaving 13 bases between them. This CDR3 has 13 amino acids. From germline, CDR1 is LNHDA and CDR2 SQIVND (reference sequence). CDR3 residues: CASSPPQGEKLFF. The CDR3 DNA sequence: TGTGCCAGTAGCCCCCCCCAGGGGGAAAAACTGTTTTTT.

This chain joins TRBV5-5 and TRBJ2-1; TRBD1 agrees at 9 bases. The length of the CDR3 is 15 residues. Germline V gene sequence: CDR1 SGHKS, CDR2 YYEKEE (reference sequence). V was pared by 0 bases and J by 3 bases, with 1 base of the junction left unmatched. The CDR3 region is CASSLGQGDYNEQFF. DNA of the CDR3: TGTGCCAGCAGCTTGGGACAGGGGGACTACAATGAGCAGTTCTTC.

This rearrangement joins TRBV6-1 to TRBJ1-3; TRBD1 is a possible D gene (5 bases). Germline lookup yields CDR1 MNHNS and CDR2 SASEGT. This CDR3 is 17 amino acids long. V gave up 4 bases and J gave up 0 bases, with 16 bases separating them. The CDR3 here is CASSGPRGNHSGNTIYF. The CDR3 DNA reads TGTGCCAGCAGTGGACCTCGGGGGAACCACTCTGGAAACACCATATATTTT.

V usage is TRBV28 and J usage is TRBJ1-5, with a weak D call TRBD1 (6 bases). Trimming removed 6 bases from V and 0 bases from J, with 15 bases in between. The germline gives CDR1 MDHEN, CDR2 SYDVKM. The length of the CDR3 is 16 residues. The CDR3 DNA follows: TGTGCCAGCAGGACCAGACAGGCTTATAGCAATCAGCCCCAGCATTTT. This encodes CASRTRQAYSNQPQHF.

The chain uses TRBV6-1 and TRBJ2-2; D not resolved. Looked up from germline, CDR1 is MNHNS and CDR2 is SASEGT. Trimming took off 7 bases at V and 0 bases at J, with 9 bases between the two ends. The CDR3 sequence is 14 residues long. CDR3 amino acids: CASTDPANTGELFF. As DNA, the CDR3 is TGTGCCAGCACCGACCCCGCGAACACCGGGGAGCTGTTTTTT.

The CDR3 sequence is CSVDGLEGTGELFF. The CDR3 DNA reads TGCAGCGTTGATGGCCTGGAGGGCACCGGGGAGCTGTTTTTT. The chain is built from TRBV29-1 and TRBJ2-2, with D maybe TRBD2 (6 bases). Looked up from germline, CDR1 is SQVTM and CDR2 is ANQGSEA. The ends were cut back, 3 bases at V and 4 bases at J, with 12 bases in the middle. CDR3 length equals 14 residues.

J is TRBJ2-1 and V is TRBV2, with 8 bases aligning to TRBD2. There are 17 residues in the CDR3. Germline V CDR1 and CDR2: SNHLY, FYNNEI. V was clipped by 4 bases and J by 5 bases; unmatched bases: 13. This CDR3 reads CASSVPLASGYNNEQFF. For the CDR3, the DNA is TGTGCCAGCAGTGTTCCGTTGGCTAGCGGGTATAACAATGAGCAGTTCTTC.

The chain combines TRBV5-1 with TRBJ1-1; D remains unclear. V was trimmed by 0 bases and J by 7 bases, leaving 16 bases between them. Per germline, CDR1 SGHRS and CDR2 YFSETQ. The CDR3 is made up of 15 amino acids. The CDR3 coding sequence is TGCGCCAGCAGCTTGGGGCGGGCATTGGGCGATGAAGCTTTCTTT. Encoded protein: CASSLGRALGDEAFF.